Sequencing of this TCR beta chain was carried out in a study of blood T cell repertoires in COVID-19. Measured with immunoSEQ multiplex PCR; TCRdb has only the in-frame clones, and not every one. The profile shows fewer than 55,000 clones, roughly 80% of them singletons. The sample taken for sequencing was peripheral blood. The TCR originated in a woman aged 60-75 years with acute or convalescent COVID-19.

This CDR3 is CASSPFTVTNTEAFF. The DNA for the CDR3 is TGTGCCAGCAGCCCTTTTACAGTAACGAACACTGAAGCTTTCTTT. V is TRBV9 and J is TRBJ1-1; D is unclear. V lost 4 bases and J lost 1, with 14 bases in between. Germline CDR1 SGDLS, CDR2 YYNGEE. The length of the CDR3 is 15 residues.